Each of the 8 T cell receptor beta chains below was sequenced from the same sample in a study of persistence of HIV-infected CD4 T cells. Sequencing used immunoSEQ version 4 in survey mode. Sequenced by immunoSEQ multiplex PCR; TCRdb stores in-frame clones only, minus some. The repertoire holds 25,000 to 30,000 clones, with around 73% as singletons. No antigen has been assigned to these receptors. Stimulation used 7.5 to 10 ug/mL lysate from CMV-infected fibroblasts. CD40L-negative CD69-negative CD45RO-high memory CD4+ T cells were sorted as populations depleted of antigen-responding cells. The sample here was CD4+ T cells sorted from PBMCs after roughly 18-hour stimulation, taken from a patient who received antiretroviral therapy. These receptor sequences come from an adult woman with HIV who was CMV-seropositive.

As for this clone: The identical CDR3 is also encoded by other nucleotide sequences in the sample. This chain joins TRBV19 and TRBJ1-2; D not certain. The CDR3 is 12 amino acids. Germline V gene sequence: CDR1 LNHDA, CDR2 SQIVND (reference sequence). Trimming cost V 3 bases and J 4 bases, with 6 bases left between them. The CDR3 region is CASSISVYGYTF. CDR3 bases: TGTGCCAGTAGTATTTCAGTCTATGGCTACACCTTC. Supplemented by reference TRBV19 and TRBJ1-2, the full variable domain reads DGGITQSPKYLFRKEGQNVTLSCEQNLNHDAMYWYRQDPGQGLRLIYYSQIVNDFQKGDIAEGYSVSREKKESFPLTVTSAQKNPTAFYLCASSISVYGYTFGSGTRLTVV.

This clone appeared a few times. The CDR3 loop reads CASSLTQGASNQPQHF. The DNA for the CDR3 is TGTGCCAGCAGTTTGACACAGGGGGCGAGCAATCAGCCCCAGCATTTT. The chain joins TRBV6-5 to TRBJ1-5, with 9 bases that match TRBD1. In germline, CDR1 is MNHEY, CDR2 SVGAGI. The CDR3 covers 16 residues. The J segment lost 1 base and the V segment lost 4 bases, leaving 5 bases of the junction unmatched.

The chain has TRBV30 and TRBJ1-2, with a possible D match to TRBD1 (6 bases). The CDR3 length is 13 residues. Trimming stripped 4 bases from V and 4 bases from J, with 13 bases between. CDR1 and CDR2 from the germline V gene are GTSNPN and SVGIG (reference sequence). In nucleotides, the CDR3 is TGTGCCTGGACCCTGGGGGCGGGCTATGGCTACACCTTC. Protein sequence: CAWTLGAGYGYTF.

The CDR3 coding sequence is TGTGCCAGCAAGATTTGGGCCCAACAAGAGACCCAGTACTTC. It specifies CASKIWAQQETQYF. The chain has TRBV27 and TRBJ2-5; D remains ambiguous. The ends were cut back, 7 bases at V and 2 bases at J, with 14 bases in the middle. The CDR3 has 14 amino acids. Germline V gene data show CDR1 as MNHEY and CDR2 as SMNVEV (reference sequence).

V usage is TRBV5-1 and J usage is TRBJ1-1; tentative D call: TRBD1 (6 bases). The CDR3 is 14 amino acids. Trimming took 4 bases from V and 0 from J, leaving 10 bases between them. Germline V gives CDR1 SGHRS, CDR2 YFSETQ. Here the CDR3 reads CASSIQGVNTEAFF. The CDR3 DNA reads TGCGCCAGCAGCATACAGGGAGTGAACACTGAAGCTTTCTTT.

The rearrangement uses TRBV30 and TRBJ2-1; D remains ambiguous. V lost 0 bases and J lost 7, with 13 bases in between. The germline CDR1 and CDR2 sequences are GTSNPN and SVGIG (reference sequence). CDR3 length equals 14 residues. CDR3 sequence reads: CAWSVGRSVNEQFF. CDR3 coding DNA: TGTGCCTGGAGTGTAGGTAGATCGGTTAATGAGCAGTTCTTC.

The CDR3 sequence: CASSQVGAGILSNQPQHF. The CDR3 DNA sequence: TGCGCCAGCAGCCAAGTTGGGGCAGGGATATTGAGCAATCAGCCCCAGCATTTT. The rearrangement uses TRBV4-1 and TRBJ1-5; D possibly corresponds to TRBD1 (5 bases). Germline V gives CDR1 MGHRA, CDR2 YSYEKL. Trimming removed 1 base from V and 1 base from J, with 17 bases in between. There are 18 residues in the CDR3.

J is TRBJ1-2 and V is TRBV19; D is uncertain. CDR1 and CDR2 from the germline V gene are LNHDA and SQIVND (reference sequence). Trimming took 5 bases from V and 3 from J, leaving 10 bases between them. The CDR3 runs 13 residues. CDR3 residues: CASSPRSDYGYTF. CDR3 nucleotide sequence: TGTGCCAGTAGTCCTAGGTCGGACTATGGCTACACCTTC.